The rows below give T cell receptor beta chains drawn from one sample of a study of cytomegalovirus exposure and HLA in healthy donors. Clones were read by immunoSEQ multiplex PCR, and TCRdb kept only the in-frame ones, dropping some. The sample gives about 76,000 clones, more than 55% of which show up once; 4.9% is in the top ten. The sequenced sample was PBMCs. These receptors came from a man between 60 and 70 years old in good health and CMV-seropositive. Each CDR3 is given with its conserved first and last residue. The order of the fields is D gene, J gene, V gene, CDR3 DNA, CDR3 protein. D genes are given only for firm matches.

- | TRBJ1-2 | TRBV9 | TGTGCCAGCAGCGCACCATCCTACTCAGGGGCGCGCGGTAACTATGGCTACACCTTC | CASSAPSYSGARGNYGYTF
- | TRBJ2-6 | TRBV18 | TGTGCCAGCTCACCTAGCGGGACAGGGACCTCTGGGGCCAACGTCCTGACTTTC | CASSPSGTGTSGANVLTF
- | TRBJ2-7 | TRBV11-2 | TGTGCCAGCAGCTTGGGCAGGACTTACGAGCAGTACTTC | CASSLGRTYEQYF
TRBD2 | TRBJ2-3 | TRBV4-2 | TGTGCCAGCAGCCAAGATCAGGGACTAGCGGGACCCACAGATACGCAGTATTTT | CASSQDQGLAGPTDTQYF
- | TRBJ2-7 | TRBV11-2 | TGTGCCAGCATCGAGGAGGGCGCCTACGAGCAGTACTTC | CASIEEGAYEQYF
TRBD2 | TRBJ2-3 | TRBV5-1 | TGTGCCAGTTCTAGCGGGTTCACAGATACGCAGTATTTT | CASSSGFTDTQYF
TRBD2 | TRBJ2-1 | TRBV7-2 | TGTGCCAGCAGCTCCTATGCGACTAGCGGGAGATGGAATGAGCAGTTCTTC | CASSSYATSGRWNEQFF
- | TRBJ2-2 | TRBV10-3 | TGTGCCATCAGTGAGATAGGGGCGGTCACCGGGGAGCTGTTTTTT | CAISEIGAVTGELFF
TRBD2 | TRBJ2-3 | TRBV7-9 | TGTGCCAGCAGCTTATCTGCGGGGGGGCTTTCAGATACGCAGTATTTT | CASSLSAGGLSDTQYF
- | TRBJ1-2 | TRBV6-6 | TGTGCCAGCAGTTATAATGGAGGGGATGGCTACACCTTC | CASSYNGGDGYTF